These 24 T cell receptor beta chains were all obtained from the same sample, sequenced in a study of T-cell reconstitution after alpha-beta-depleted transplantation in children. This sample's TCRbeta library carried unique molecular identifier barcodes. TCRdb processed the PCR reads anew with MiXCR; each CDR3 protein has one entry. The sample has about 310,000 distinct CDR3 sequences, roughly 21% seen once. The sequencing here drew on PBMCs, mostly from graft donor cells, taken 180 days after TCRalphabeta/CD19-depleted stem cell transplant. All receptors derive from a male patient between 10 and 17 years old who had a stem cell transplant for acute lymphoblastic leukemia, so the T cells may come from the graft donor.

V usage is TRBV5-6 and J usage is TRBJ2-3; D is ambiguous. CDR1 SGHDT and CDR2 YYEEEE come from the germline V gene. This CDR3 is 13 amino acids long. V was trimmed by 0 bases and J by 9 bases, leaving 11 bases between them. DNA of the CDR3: TGTGCCAGCAGCTTGGGTGTTGGAGACACGCAGTATTTT. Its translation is CASSLGVGDTQYF.

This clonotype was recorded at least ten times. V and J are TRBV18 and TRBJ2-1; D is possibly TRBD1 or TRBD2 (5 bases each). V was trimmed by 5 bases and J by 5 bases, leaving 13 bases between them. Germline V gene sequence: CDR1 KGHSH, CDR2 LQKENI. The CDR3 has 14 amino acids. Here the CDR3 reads CASSTVRGHNEQFF. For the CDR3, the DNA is TGTGCCAGCTCAACGGTCCGGGGACACAATGAGCAGTTCTTC.

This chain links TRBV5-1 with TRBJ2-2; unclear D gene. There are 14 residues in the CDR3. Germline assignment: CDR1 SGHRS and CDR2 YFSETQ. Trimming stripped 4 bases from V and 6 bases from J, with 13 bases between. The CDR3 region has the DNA TGCGCCAGCAGCGAGCAGGATAGGTCCGGGGAGCTGTTTTTT. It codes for CASSEQDRSGELFF.

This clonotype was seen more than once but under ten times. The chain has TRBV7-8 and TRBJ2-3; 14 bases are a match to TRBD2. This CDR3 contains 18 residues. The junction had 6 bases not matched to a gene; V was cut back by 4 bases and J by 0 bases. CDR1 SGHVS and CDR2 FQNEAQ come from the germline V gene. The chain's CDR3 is CASSYRTSGRTSTDTQYF. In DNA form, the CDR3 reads TGTGCCAGCAGCTACCGGACTAGCGGGAGGACTAGCACAGATACGCAGTATTTT.

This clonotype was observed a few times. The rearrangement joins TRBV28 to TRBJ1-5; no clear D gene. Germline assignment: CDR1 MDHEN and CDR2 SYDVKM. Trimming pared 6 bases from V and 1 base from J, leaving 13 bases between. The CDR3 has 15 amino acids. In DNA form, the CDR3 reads TGTGCCAGCAGCATTTTGGCGGGGAGCAATCAGCCCCAGCATTTT. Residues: CASSILAGSNQPQHF.

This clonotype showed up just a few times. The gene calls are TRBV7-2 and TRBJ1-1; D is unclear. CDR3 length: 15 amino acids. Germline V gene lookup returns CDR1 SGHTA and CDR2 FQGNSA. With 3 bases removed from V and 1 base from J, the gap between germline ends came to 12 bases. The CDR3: CASSFSQPWNTEAFF. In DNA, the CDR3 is TGTGCCAGCAGCTTTAGCCAGCCCTGGAACACTGAAGCTTTCTTT.

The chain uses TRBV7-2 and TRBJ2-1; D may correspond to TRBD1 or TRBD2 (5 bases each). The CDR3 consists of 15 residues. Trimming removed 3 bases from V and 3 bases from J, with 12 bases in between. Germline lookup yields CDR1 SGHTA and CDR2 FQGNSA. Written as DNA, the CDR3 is TGTGCCAGCAGCTTGTTAGGGACCATCTACAATGAGCAGTTCTTC. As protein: CASSLLGTIYNEQFF.

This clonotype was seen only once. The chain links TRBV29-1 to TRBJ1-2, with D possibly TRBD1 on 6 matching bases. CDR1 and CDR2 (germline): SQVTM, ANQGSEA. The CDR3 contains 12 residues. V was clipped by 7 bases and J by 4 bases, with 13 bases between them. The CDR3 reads CSGREQGYGYTF. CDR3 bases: TGCAGCGGCCGGGAACAGGGCTATGGCTACACCTTC. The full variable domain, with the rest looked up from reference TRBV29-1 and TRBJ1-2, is SAVISQKPSRDICQRGTSLTIQCQVDSQVTMMFWYRQQPGQSLTLIATANQGSEATYESGFVIDKFPISRPNLTFSTLTVSNMSPEDSSIYLCSGREQGYGYTFGSGTRLTVV.

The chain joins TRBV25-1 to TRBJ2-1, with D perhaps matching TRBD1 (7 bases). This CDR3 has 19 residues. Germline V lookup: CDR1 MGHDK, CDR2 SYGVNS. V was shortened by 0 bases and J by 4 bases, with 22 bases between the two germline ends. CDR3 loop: CASSEYRIAGQRFYNEQFF. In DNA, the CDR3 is TGTGCCAGCAGTGAATATCGGATCGCGGGACAGCGTTTTTACAATGAGCAGTTCTTC.

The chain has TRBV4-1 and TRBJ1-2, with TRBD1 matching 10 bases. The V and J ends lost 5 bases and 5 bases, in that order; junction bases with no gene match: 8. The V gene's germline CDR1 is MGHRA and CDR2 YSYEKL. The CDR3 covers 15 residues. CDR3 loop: CASSGGTGAPYGYTF. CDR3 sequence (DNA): TGCGCCAGCAGCGGCGGGACAGGGGCCCCTTATGGCTACACCTTC.

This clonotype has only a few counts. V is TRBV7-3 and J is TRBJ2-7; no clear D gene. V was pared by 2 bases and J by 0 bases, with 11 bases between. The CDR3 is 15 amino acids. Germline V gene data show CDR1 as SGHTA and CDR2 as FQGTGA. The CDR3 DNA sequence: TGTGCCAGCAGCTTAGCAGGCTCTAGCTCCTACGAGCAGTACTTC. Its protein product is CASSLAGSSSYEQYF.

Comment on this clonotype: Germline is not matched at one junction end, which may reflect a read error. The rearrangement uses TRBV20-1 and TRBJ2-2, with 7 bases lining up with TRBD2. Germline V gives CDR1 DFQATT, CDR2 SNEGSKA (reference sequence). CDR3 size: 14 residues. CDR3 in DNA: TGCAGTGCTCCCCTAGCGGAGTACACCAGGGAGCTGTTTTTT. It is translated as CSAPLAEYTRELFF.

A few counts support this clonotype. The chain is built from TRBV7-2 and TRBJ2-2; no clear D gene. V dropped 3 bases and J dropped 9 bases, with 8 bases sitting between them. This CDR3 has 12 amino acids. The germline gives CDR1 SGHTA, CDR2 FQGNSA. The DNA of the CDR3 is TGTGCCAGCAGCTTCACTATCTGGGAGCTGTTTTTT. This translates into CASSFTIWELFF.

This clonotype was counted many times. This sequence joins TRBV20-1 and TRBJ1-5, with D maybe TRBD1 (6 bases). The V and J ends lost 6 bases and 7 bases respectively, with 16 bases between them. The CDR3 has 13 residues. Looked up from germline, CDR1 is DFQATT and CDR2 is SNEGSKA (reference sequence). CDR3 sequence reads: CSATRGGGQPQHF. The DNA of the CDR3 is TGCAGTGCAACCAGGGGTGGGGGCCAGCCCCAGCATTTT.

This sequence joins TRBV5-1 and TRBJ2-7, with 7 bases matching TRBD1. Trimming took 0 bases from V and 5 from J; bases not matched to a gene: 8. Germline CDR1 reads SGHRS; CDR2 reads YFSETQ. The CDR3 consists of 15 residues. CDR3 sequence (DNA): TGCGCCAGCAGCTTGGGGCAGGGGGTTTTCGACGAGCAGTACTTC. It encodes CASSLGQGVFDEQYF.

The CDR3 coding sequence is TGTGCCAGCAGTTTTCCGACCAAGGACAGGCTACGCACTGAAGCTTTCTTT. It codes for CASSFPTKDRLRTEAFF. This chain joins TRBV12-3 or TRBV12-4 and TRBJ1-1; 7 bases agree with TRBD1. V shed 3 bases, J shed 4 bases, and the junction held 14 bases outside the gene matches. The CDR3 is made up of 17 amino acids.

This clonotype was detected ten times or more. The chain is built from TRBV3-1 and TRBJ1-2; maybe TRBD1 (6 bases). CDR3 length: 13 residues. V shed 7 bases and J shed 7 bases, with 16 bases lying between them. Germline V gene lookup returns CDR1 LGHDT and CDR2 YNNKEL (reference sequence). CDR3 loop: CASTRTAAGGYTF. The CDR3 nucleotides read TGTGCCAGCACCCGGACAGCGGCGGGTGGCTACACCTTC.

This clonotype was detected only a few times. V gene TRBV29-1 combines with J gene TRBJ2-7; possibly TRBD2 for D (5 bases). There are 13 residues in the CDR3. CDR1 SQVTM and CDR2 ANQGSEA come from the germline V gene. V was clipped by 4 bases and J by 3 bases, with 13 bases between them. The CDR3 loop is CSVVPGINYEQYF. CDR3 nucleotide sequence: TGCAGCGTTGTCCCGGGGATAAACTACGAGCAGTACTTC.

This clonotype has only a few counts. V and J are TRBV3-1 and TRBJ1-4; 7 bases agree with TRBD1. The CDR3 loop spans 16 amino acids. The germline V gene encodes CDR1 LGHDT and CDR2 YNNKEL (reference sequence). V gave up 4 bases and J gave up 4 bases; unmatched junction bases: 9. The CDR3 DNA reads TGTGCCAGCAGCCGCGCCCGGGGGACAGTTAATGAAAAACTGTTTTTT. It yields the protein CASSRARGTVNEKLFF.

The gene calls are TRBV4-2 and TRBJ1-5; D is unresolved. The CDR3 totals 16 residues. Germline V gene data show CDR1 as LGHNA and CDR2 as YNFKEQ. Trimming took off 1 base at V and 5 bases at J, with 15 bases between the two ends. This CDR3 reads CASSQGTTKTYQPQHF. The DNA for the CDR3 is TGTGCCAGCAGCCAAGGTACCACCAAGACTTATCAGCCCCAGCATTTT.

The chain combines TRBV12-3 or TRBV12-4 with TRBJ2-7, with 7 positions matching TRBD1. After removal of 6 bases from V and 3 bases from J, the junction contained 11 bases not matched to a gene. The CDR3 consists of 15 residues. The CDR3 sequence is CASRPGTALFYEQYF. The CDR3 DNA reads TGTGCCAGCAGACCAGGGACAGCCTTGTTCTACGAGCAGTACTTC.

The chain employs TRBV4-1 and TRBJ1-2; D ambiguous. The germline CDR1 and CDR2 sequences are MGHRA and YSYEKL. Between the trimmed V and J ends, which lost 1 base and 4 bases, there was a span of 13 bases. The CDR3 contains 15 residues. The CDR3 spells CASSQVELESYGYTF. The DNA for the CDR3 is TGCGCCAGCAGCCAAGTCGAATTAGAGAGCTATGGCTACACCTTC.

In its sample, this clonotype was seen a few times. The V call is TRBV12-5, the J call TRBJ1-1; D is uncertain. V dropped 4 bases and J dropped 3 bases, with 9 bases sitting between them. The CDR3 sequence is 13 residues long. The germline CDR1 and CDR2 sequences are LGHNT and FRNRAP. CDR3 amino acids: CASGWLLHTEAFF. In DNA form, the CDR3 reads TGTGCTAGTGGTTGGCTGCTACACACTGAAGCTTTCTTT.

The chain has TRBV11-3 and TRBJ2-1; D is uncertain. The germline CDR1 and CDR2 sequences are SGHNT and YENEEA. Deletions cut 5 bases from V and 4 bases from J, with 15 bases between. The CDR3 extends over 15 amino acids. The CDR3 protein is CASSQREIRYNEQFF. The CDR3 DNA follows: TGTGCCAGCAGCCAAAGGGAAATTAGGTACAATGAGCAGTTCTTC.